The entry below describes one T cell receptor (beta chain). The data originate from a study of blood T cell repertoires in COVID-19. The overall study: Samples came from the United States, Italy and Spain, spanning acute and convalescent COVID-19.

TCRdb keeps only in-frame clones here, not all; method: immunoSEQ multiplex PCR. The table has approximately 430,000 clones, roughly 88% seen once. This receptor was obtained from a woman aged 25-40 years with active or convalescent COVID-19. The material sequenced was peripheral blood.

The CDR3, as DNA: TGTGCCAGCAGTTCTCTTGGACAGGGGGAAAAACTGTTTTTT. Amino acid sequence: CASSSLGQGEKLFF. This chain joins TRBV2 and TRBJ1-4, with 9 positions matching TRBD1. In germline, CDR1 is SNHLY, CDR2 FYNNEI. This CDR3 is built from 14 residues. J gave up 8 bases and V 5 bases, and 6 bases lay outside the gene matches.